The TCR beta chain described here comes from a study of T cells in Graves' hyperthyroidism and ophthalmopathy. This clonotype was seen repeatedly, ten times or more. This CDR3 has 14 residues. V was shortened by 6 bases and J by 2 bases, with 14 bases between the two germline ends. Germline V lookup: CDR1 MDHEN, CDR2 SYDVKM. It was RNA transcripts that yielded the amplified TCR beta CDR3 regions. Initially, a first-round RT-PCR of the TCR CDR3 employed the HTBI primer set. TCRdb ran MiXCR on the multiplex PCR reads and lists one entry per CDR3 protein. The sample shows a few hundred thousand distinct CDR3 sequences, roughly 18% of them seen only once.

The material sequenced was blood. This TCR was sampled from a man in his fifties or sixties with Graves' ophthalmopathy. V usage is TRBV28 and J usage is TRBJ2-7; tentatively, D is TRBD1 or TRBD2 (6 bases each). In nucleotides, the CDR3 is TGTGCCAGCAGGCTGGGGGGCCCAACCTACGAGCAGTACTTC. Translating it yields CASRLGGPTYEQYF. The entire variable domain, with the rest obtained from reference TRBV28 and TRBJ2-7, is as follows: DVKVTQSSRYLVKRTGEKVFLECVQDMDHENMFWYRQDPGLGLRLIYFSYDVKMKEKGDIPEGYSVSREKKERFSLILESASTNQTSMYLCASRLGGPTYEQYFGPGTRLTVT.